This TCR beta chain was profiled in a study of shared clonotypes between healthy human individuals. This CDR3 region has 15 residues. J gave up 3 bases and V 5 bases, and 8 bases lay outside the gene matches. The germline CDR1 and CDR2 sequences are SGHTA and FQGNSA. Amplification in unsorted PBMC replicate PCRs started from around 330 ng DNA, which equals tens of thousands of T cell genomes. TCRdb's table, derived via immunoSEQ multiplex PCR, lists solely in-frame clones and lacks some. The sample includes about 490,000 clones, 81% of them seen just once. Broader study findings: There were few donors, and this limited the genetic and exposure-history diversity represented.

About this clone itself: Its antigen is undetermined.

Sequenced input: PBMCs. The source is a woman aged 40 to 50 in good health. Some clones in this sample may be carry-over from other donors' samples. The chain couples TRBV7-2 to TRBJ1-2, with 8 bases fitting TRBD1. The chain's CDR3 is CASSPSTGGYYGYTF. The CDR3 nucleotides are TGTGCCAGCAGCCCCAGTACAGGGGGGTACTATGGCTACACCTTC.